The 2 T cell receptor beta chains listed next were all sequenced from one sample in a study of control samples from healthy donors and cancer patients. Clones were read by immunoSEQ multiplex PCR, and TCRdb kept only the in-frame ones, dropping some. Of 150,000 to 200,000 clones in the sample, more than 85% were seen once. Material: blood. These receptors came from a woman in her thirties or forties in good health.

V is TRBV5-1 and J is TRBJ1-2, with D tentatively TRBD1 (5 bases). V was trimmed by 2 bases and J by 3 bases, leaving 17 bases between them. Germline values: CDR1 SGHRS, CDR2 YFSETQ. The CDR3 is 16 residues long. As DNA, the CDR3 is TGCGCCAGCAGCTTCTCCCAAACCACAGGAGACTATGGCTACACCTTC. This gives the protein CASSFSQTTGDYGYTF.

CDR3: CASSKRGSSYEQYF. Here the CDR3 DNA reads TGTGCCAGTAGTAAGCGGGGGAGCTCCTACGAGCAGTACTTC. The chain uses TRBV19 and TRBJ2-7, with 8 bases identical to TRBD2. Germline V gene lookup returns CDR1 LNHDA and CDR2 SQIVND (reference sequence). The CDR3 is 14 amino acids. With V trimmed by 4 bases and J by 0 bases, 2 bases remained unmatched.